Listed here are 14 T cell receptor beta chains from one sample, sequenced in a study of T cells in tumors after PD-1 blockade. Sequencing used immunoSEQ multiplex PCR; TCRdb keeps in-frame clones, though not all of them. The repertoire holds about 20,000 clones, with more than 70% as singletons. The sample in question was PBMCs, obtained before anti-PD-1 treatment. The receptors shown here come from a human donor with basal cell carcinoma.

In this sample, this clone turned up a few times. The chain combines TRBV6-5 with TRBJ2-5; possibly TRBD1 or TRBD2 for D (5 bases each). In germline, CDR1 is MNHEY, CDR2 SVGAGI. The V end was cut by 4 bases, the J end by 3 bases, with 18 bases between. CDR3 length: 16 amino acids. The DNA for the CDR3 is TGTGCCAGCAGTTGGGCAAATGGGGACGACGAAGAGACCCAGTACTTC. Translation: CASSWANGDDEETQYF.

This clone has only one observation. The chain employs TRBV12-3 or TRBV12-4 and TRBJ1-2, with D unresolved. Trimming took off 5 bases at V and 8 bases at J, with 9 bases between the two ends. This CDR3 spans 11 amino acids. The CDR3 DNA is TGTGCCAGCAGTGGCGCTAGCGGCTACACCTTC. This encodes CASSGASGYTF.

This sequence joins TRBV4-3 and TRBJ1-4; weak D call: TRBD1 (6 bases). V lost 5 bases to trimming and J lost 4 bases, with 14 bases between them. In germline, CDR1 is LGHNA, CDR2 YSLEER. This CDR3 contains 15 residues. The CDR3 reads CASSNLGTSNEKLFF. The CDR3, as DNA: TGCGCCAGCAGCAACCTCGGGACAAGTAATGAAAAACTGTTTTTT.

The chain links TRBV2 to TRBJ1-4, with D hard to call. Germline CDR1 and CDR2: SNHLY and FYNNEI. The CDR3 contains 13 residues. The V end lost 3 bases, the J end lost 7 bases, and 9 bases lay between the germline ends. DNA of the CDR3: TGTGCCAGCAGTGATGGCTATTTTGAAAAACTGTTTTTT. It yields the protein CASSDGYFEKLFF. Full variable domain (rest looked up from reference TRBV2 and TRBJ1-4): EPEVTQTPSHQVTQMGQEVILRCVPISNHLYFYWYRQILGQKVEFLVSFYNNEISEKSEIFDDQFSVERPDGSNFTLKIRSTKLEDSAMYFCASSDGYFEKLFFGSGTQLSVL.

V is TRBV4-3 and J is TRBJ2-3, with TRBD2 identical over 9 bases. Germline CDR1 is LGHNA and CDR2 is YSLEER. The ends lost 0 bases at V and 6 bases at J; junction bases unmatched: 10. The CDR3 is made up of 17 amino acids. CDR3 bases: TGCGCCAGCAGCCAAGATTTCGCGGGGGGGATTCGGGATACGCAGTATTTT. Encoded protein: CASSQDFAGGIRDTQYF.

Within the sample, this clone is medium-sized (0.01 to 0.1%). This chain uses TRBV6-6 with TRBJ1-2; tentative D call: TRBD1 (6 bases). Germline assignment: CDR1 MNHNY and CDR2 SVGAGI (reference sequence). Trimming took off 0 bases at V and 4 bases at J, with 12 bases between the two ends. The CDR3 spans 15 residues. CDR3 region: CASSYSTGVSYGYTF. The CDR3 nucleotides read TGTGCCAGCAGTTACTCGACAGGTGTAAGCTATGGCTACACCTTC.

This clone was counted between two and nine times. The gene calls are TRBV18 and TRBJ1-3; TRBD1 agrees at 7 bases. The J segment lost 8 bases and the V segment lost 4 bases, leaving 8 bases of the junction unmatched. Germline CDR1 and CDR2: KGHSH and LQKENI. The CDR3 length is 14 residues. The chain's CDR3 is CASSRTGVEDTIYF. CDR3 nucleotide sequence: TGTGCCAGCTCACGCACAGGGGTTGAGGACACCATATATTTT.

By share, this clone counts as medium-sized. The genes are TRBV6-4 and TRBJ1-5, with 9 bases fitting TRBD1. CDR1 and CDR2 from the germline V gene are MRHNA and SNTAGT. The V gene end was trimmed by 4 bases and the J gene end by 6 bases; junction bases not matched to a gene: 7. The CDR3 length is 15 residues. DNA of the CDR3: TGTGCCAGCAGTGCTACAGGGGGCGAAGGTCAGCCCCAGCATTTT. Translation: CASSATGGEGQPQHF.

This clone has only a few counts. The rearrangement uses TRBV5-6 and TRBJ2-1; no clear D gene. The germline V gene encodes CDR1 SGHDT and CDR2 YYEEEE. This CDR3 is built from 13 residues. The V end lost 0 bases, the J end lost 7 bases, and 8 bases lay between the germline ends. The CDR3 DNA reads as TGTGCCAGCAGCTTGGGACTTCCTAATGAGCAGTTCTTC. It codes for CASSLGLPNEQFF.

The chain employs TRBV7-6 and TRBJ2-2; 10 bases map to TRBD2. The length of the CDR3 is 17 residues. The V and J ends lost 5 bases and 0 bases, in that order; junction bases with no gene match: 6. The germline V gene encodes CDR1 SGHVS and CDR2 FNYEAQ. The CDR3 is CASSPTSGASNTGELFF. The CDR3 DNA sequence: TGTGCCAGCAGCCCTACTAGCGGGGCTTCGAACACCGGGGAGCTGTTTTTT.

The gene calls are TRBV6-4 and TRBJ2-3, with D unclear. V gave up 2 bases and J gave up 2 bases, with 5 bases separating them. CDR1 and CDR2 from the germline V gene are MRHNA and SNTAGT. The CDR3 runs to 13 residues. CDR3 in amino acids: CASSDVVTDTQYF. The CDR3 DNA is TGTGCCAGCAGTGACGTGGTCACAGATACGCAGTATTTT.

The chain links TRBV5-6 to TRBJ1-1; D ambiguous. V was cut by 5 bases and J by 0 bases, with 20 bases left in between. The CDR3 extends over 17 amino acids. CDR1 SGHDT and CDR2 YYEEEE come from the germline V gene. CDR3 sequence: CASSTRRSVSMNTEAFF. The DNA for the CDR3 is TGTGCCAGCAGTACAAGACGAAGTGTAAGCATGAACACTGAAGCTTTCTTT.

The chain recombines TRBV19 with TRBJ1-1, with D hard to call. This CDR3 spans 14 amino acids. Deletions cut 0 bases from V and 4 bases from J, with 9 bases between. CDR1 LNHDA and CDR2 SQIVND come from the germline V gene (reference sequence). As DNA, the CDR3 is TGTGCCAGTAGTATAGATACGGGAAGCACTGAAGCTTTCTTT. Translating gives CASSIDTGSTEAFF. Variable domain in full (rest from reference TRBV19 and TRBJ1-1): DGGITQSPKYLFRKEGQNVTLSCEQNLNHDAMYWYRQDPGQGLRLIYYSQIVNDFQKGDIAEGYSVSREKKESFPLTVTSAQKNPTAFYLCASSIDTGSTEAFFGQGTRLTVV.

The table lists this clone with a few counts. CDR3 coding DNA: TGTGCCAGCAGTTACTCCCCCGGGATCAATTCACCCCTCCACTTT. This translates into CASSYSPGINSPLHF. The gene calls are TRBV6-5 and TRBJ1-6, with no clear D. Germline CDR1 is MNHEY and CDR2 is SVGAGI. The CDR3 runs 15 residues. V was clipped by 0 bases and J by 7 bases, with 10 bases between them.